What follows are 18 T cell receptor beta chains derived from one specimen sequenced in a study of identical twins. TCRdb re-called the 5' RACE reads through MiXCR, storing one row per CDR3 protein. The table includes about 150,000 distinct CDR3 sequences, 3% to 4.5% detected once. The material sequenced was memory T cells sorted from blood. The receptors shown here come from a young man in good health.

This clonotype was observed many times. The CDR3 is CASSPGLAGVRDTQYF. The DNA of the CDR3 is TGTGCCAGCAGTCCTGGACTAGCGGGAGTTCGGGATACGCAGTATTTT. This chain connects TRBV28 to TRBJ2-3, with 13 bases fitting TRBD2. J was trimmed by 6 bases and V by 5 bases; bases with no gene match: 8. CDR1 and CDR2 (germline): MDHEN, SYDVKM. This CDR3 contains 16 residues.

This clonotype was detected many times. This chain uses TRBV3-1 with TRBJ2-5; D might be TRBD2 (6 bases). Trimming stripped 0 bases from V and 3 bases from J, with 11 bases between. The CDR3 is made up of 15 amino acids. Germline V gene sequence: CDR1 LGHDT, CDR2 YNNKEL (reference sequence). Written as DNA, the CDR3 is TGTGCCAGCAGCCAAGAGTCCGGAGGGAAAGAGACCCAGTACTTC. Protein sequence: CASSQESGGKETQYF.

This clonotype has ten or more counts. This chain links TRBV7-2 with TRBJ1-4; D may be TRBD1 (5 bases). The V end lost 0 bases, the J end lost 0 bases, and 8 bases lay between the germline ends. Germline loops: CDR1 SGHTA, CDR2 FQGNSA. This CDR3 comprises 16 residues. CDR3 bases: TGTGCCAGCAGCTTAGCAGGGGACCCAACTAATGAAAAACTGTTTTTT. It encodes CASSLAGDPTNEKLFF.

This clonotype was found many times. The chain links TRBV15 to TRBJ1-3; D not certain. The length of the CDR3 is 16 residues. Germline-derived CDR1 and CDR2 are LNHNV and YYDKDF (reference sequence). Trimming removed 3 bases from V and 0 bases from J, with 12 bases in between. This CDR3 is CATSSLRTSSGNTIYF. The DNA of the CDR3 is TGTGCCACCAGCAGCCTACGAACTAGCTCTGGAAACACCATATATTTT.

This clonotype was observed many times. The chain employs TRBV12-3 or TRBV12-4 and TRBJ2-1, with no clear D. Trimming removed 7 bases from V and 6 bases from J, with 16 bases in between. The CDR3 length is 14 residues. The CDR3 DNA is TGTGCCAGCATGTGGGATCCAAAAACCAATGAGCAGTTCTTC. This gives the protein CASMWDPKTNEQFF.

This clonotype appeared many times. The chain combines TRBV5-6 with TRBJ2-7; D might be TRBD2 (5 bases). The CDR3 consists of 13 residues. Per the germline V gene, CDR1 is SGHDT and CDR2 is YYEEEE. Trimming removed 1 base at V and 6 bases at J, with 11 bases between. The CDR3 DNA sequence: TGTGCCAGCAGCTTGCGTGGGAGCCGCGAGCAGTACGTC. This encodes CASSLRGSREQYV.

This clonotype has a count of ten or more. This CDR3 is CSAKFGTSGYEQYF. The CDR3 region has the DNA TGCAGTGCGAAATTCGGGACTAGCGGTTACGAGCAGTACTTC. The chain is built from TRBV20-1 and TRBJ2-7, with 11 bases that match TRBD2. The junction had 8 bases not matched to a gene; V was cut back by 6 bases and J by 4 bases. The CDR3 consists of 14 residues. The V gene's germline CDR1 is DFQATT and CDR2 SNEGSKA (reference sequence).

At least ten counts were recorded for this clonotype. This chain connects TRBV11-2 to TRBJ2-3, with 14 bases matching TRBD2. The CDR3 is 21 residues long. V was clipped by 1 base and J by 1 base; unmatched bases: 13. CDR1 and CDR2 (germline): SGHAT, FQNNGV. The CDR3 DNA follows: TGTGCCAGCAGCTTAGTCGGCCCCGGGACTAGCGGGAGATTCGGCACAGATACGCAGTATTTT. Its protein product is CASSLVGPGTSGRFGTDTQYF. Full variable domain (rest looked up from reference TRBV11-2 and TRBJ2-3): EAGVAQSPRYKIIEKRQSVAFWCNPISGHATLYWYQQILGQGPKLLIQFQNNGVVDDSQLPKDRFSAERLKGVDSTLKIQPAKLEDSAVYLCASSLVGPGTSGRFGTDTQYFGPGTRLTVL.

This clonotype was seen at least ten times. J is TRBJ2-1 and V is TRBV11-1; 7 nucleotides agree with TRBD1. V lost 5 bases, J lost 6 bases, and 13 bases stayed unmatched. The CDR3 covers 16 residues. CDR1 is SGHAT, CDR2 FQDESV, per germline (reference sequence). CDR3 sequence reads: CASSDRETLGGNEQFF. CDR3 bases: TGTGCCAGCAGCGACAGGGAGACGTTGGGTGGCAATGAGCAGTTCTTC.

This clonotype was recorded many times. This chain joins TRBV12-3 or TRBV12-4 and TRBJ2-7, with D perhaps TRBD1 (6 bases). The CDR3 loop spans 14 amino acids. Trimming stripped 5 bases from V and 3 bases from J, with 14 bases between. The CDR3 coding sequence is TGTGCCAGCAGTCGCGGACAGCTCCTCTACGAGCAGTACTTC. Its protein is CASSRGQLLYEQYF.

This clonotype showed up many times. The chain is built from TRBV28 and TRBJ1-2, with unresolved D. Germline loops: CDR1 MDHEN, CDR2 SYDVKM. CDR3 length equals 14 residues. Trimming took off 5 bases at V and 7 bases at J, with 17 bases between the two ends. Here the CDR3 reads CASSAYSREFGYTF. The CDR3 DNA reads as TGTGCCAGCAGTGCCTACAGTCGGGAGTTTGGCTACACCTTC.

The rearrangement links TRBV3-1 to TRBJ2-3, with D hard to call. CDR1 and CDR2 from the germline V gene are LGHDT and YNNKEL (reference sequence). Trimming cost V 0 bases and J 2 bases, with 12 bases left between them. The CDR3 sequence is 16 residues long. The CDR3 is CASSQDSGSVTDTQYF. CDR3 nucleotides: TGTGCCAGCAGCCAAGATTCTGGGTCAGTCACAGATACGCAGTATTTT.

In its sample, this clonotype was seen many times. J is TRBJ2-2 and V is TRBV7-3; D is possibly TRBD2 (6 bases). This CDR3 is built from 14 residues. CDR1 and CDR2 (germline): SGHTA, FQGTGA. Deletions cut 3 bases from V and 4 bases from J, with 9 bases between. CDR3 protein: CASSFGRGTGELFF. CDR3 DNA: TGTGCCAGCAGCTTCGGGAGAGGCACCGGGGAGCTGTTTTTT.

This clonotype was detected many times. The V and J genes are TRBV28 and TRBJ1-2; D not certain. The CDR3 is 14 residues long. V was cut by 5 bases and J by 7 bases, with 17 bases left in between. In germline, CDR1 is MDHEN, CDR2 SYDVKM. Here the CDR3 reads CASSPSRAIPGYTF. The CDR3 DNA reads as TGTGCCAGCAGTCCCTCGCGGGCCATCCCTGGCTACACCTTC.

In this sample, this clonotype turned up many times. The rearrangement links TRBV3-1 to TRBJ2-1; TRBD2 might be the D (7 bases). The germline V gene encodes CDR1 LGHDT and CDR2 YNNKEL (reference sequence). V was trimmed by 3 bases and J by 6 bases, leaving 12 bases between them. The CDR3 consists of 14 residues. CDR3 bases: TGTGCCAGCAGCCACGGACTAGGGGGCAATGAGCAGTTCTTC. It yields the protein CASSHGLGGNEQFF.

This clonotype was observed at least ten times. The chain is built from TRBV12-3 or TRBV12-4 and TRBJ2-3; D is uncertain. V was pared by 7 bases and J by 5 bases, with 16 bases between. The CDR3 loop spans 14 amino acids. The CDR3 nucleotides are TGTGCCAGCAAGGCAGGTTCTATAGGAGATACGCAGTATTTT. Translating gives CASKAGSIGDTQYF.

This clonotype appeared many times. This chain links TRBV20-1 with TRBJ1-4; D is uncertain. Trimming left V 0 bases short and J 5 bases short, with 13 bases between. Germline V lookup: CDR1 DFQATT, CDR2 SNEGSKA (reference sequence). This CDR3 comprises 15 residues. This CDR3 reads CSARDRREGNEKLFF. The CDR3 nucleotides read TGCAGTGCTAGAGATCGCCGAGAAGGAAATGAAAAACTGTTTTTT.

The table lists this clonotype with many counts. This CDR3 reads CASSEGSVRNQPQHF. In nucleotides, the CDR3 is TGTGCCAGCAGCGAAGGGTCTGTGCGCAATCAGCCCCAGCATTTT. V is TRBV7-9 and J is TRBJ1-5; D is unclear. The CDR3 is 15 amino acids. The V and J ends lost 5 bases and 2 bases respectively, with 13 bases between them. Germline V gives CDR1 SEHNR, CDR2 FQNEAQ (reference sequence).